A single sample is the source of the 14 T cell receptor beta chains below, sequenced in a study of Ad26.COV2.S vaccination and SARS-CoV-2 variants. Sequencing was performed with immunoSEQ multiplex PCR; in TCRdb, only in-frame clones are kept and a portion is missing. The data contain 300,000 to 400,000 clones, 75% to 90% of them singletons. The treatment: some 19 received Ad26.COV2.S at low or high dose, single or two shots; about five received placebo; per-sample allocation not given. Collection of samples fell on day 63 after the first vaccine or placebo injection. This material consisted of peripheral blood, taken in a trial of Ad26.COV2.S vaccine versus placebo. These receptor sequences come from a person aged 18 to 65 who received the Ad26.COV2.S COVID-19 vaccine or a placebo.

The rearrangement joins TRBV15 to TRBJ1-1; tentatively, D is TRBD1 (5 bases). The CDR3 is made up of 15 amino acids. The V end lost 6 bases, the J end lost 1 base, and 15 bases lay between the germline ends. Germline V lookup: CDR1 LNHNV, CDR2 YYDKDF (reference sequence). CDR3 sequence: CATSKWGVSNTEAFF. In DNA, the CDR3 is TGTGCCACCAGTAAGTGGGGGGTTTCGAACACTGAAGCTTTCTTT.

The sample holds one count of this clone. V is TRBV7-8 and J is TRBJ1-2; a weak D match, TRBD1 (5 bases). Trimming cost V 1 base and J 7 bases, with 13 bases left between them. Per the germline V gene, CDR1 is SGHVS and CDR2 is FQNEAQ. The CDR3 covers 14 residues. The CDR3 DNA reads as TGTGCCAGCAGCTTAGTAGAAAGGGGTAGTGGCTACACCTTC. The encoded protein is CASSLVERGSGYTF.

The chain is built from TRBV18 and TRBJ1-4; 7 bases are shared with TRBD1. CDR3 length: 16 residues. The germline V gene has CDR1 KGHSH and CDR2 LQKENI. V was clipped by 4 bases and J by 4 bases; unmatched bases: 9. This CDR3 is CASSRGTAPFNEKLFF. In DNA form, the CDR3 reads TGTGCCAGCTCACGGGGGACAGCCCCTTTTAATGAAAAACTGTTTTTT. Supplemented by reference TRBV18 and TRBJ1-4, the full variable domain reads NAGVMQNPRHLVRRRGQEARLRCSPMKGHSHVYWYRQLPEEGLKFMVYLQKENIIDESGMPKERFSAEFPKEGPSILRIQQVVRGDSAAYFCASSRGTAPFNEKLFFGSGTQLSVL.

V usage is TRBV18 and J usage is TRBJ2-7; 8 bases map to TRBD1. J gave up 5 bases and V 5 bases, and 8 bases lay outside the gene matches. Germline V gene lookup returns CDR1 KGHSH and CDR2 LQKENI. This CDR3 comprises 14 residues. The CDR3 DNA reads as TGTGCCAGCTCAGGACAGGGATCTAGGGACGAGCAGTACTTC. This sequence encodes CASSGQGSRDEQYF.

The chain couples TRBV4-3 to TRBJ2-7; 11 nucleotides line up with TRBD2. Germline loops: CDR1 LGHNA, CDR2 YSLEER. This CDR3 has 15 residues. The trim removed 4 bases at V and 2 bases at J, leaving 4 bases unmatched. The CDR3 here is CASSPGLAETYEQYF. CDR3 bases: TGCGCCAGCAGCCCGGGACTAGCGGAGACCTACGAGCAGTACTTC.

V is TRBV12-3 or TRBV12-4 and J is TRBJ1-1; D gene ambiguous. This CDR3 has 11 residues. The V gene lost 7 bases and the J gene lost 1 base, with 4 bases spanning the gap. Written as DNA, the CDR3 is TGTGCCAGCACCCGGAACACTGAAGCTTTCTTT. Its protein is CASTRNTEAFF.

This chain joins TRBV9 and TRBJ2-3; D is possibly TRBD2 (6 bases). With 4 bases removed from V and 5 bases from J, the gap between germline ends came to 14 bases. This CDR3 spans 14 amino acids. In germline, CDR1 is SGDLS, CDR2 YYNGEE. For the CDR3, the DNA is TGTGCCAGCAGCCCCCGGGGGTCCGGAGATACGCAGTATTTT. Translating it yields CASSPRGSGDTQYF.

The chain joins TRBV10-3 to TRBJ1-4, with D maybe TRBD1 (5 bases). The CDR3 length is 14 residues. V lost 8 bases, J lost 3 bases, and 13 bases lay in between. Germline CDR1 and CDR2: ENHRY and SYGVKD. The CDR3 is CAIGRGVANEKLFF. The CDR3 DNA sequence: TGTGCCATCGGTCGAGGGGTCGCTAATGAAAAACTGTTTTTT.

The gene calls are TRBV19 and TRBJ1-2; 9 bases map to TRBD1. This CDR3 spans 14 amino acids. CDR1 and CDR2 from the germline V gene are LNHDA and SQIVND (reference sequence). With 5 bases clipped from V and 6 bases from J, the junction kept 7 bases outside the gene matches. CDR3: CASSAIGQGNGYTF. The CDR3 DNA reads TGTGCCAGTAGTGCCATCGGACAGGGGAATGGCTACACCTTC.

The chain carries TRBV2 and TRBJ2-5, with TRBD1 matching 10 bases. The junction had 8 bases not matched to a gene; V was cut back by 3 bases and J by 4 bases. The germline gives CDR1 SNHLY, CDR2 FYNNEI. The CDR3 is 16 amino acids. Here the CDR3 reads CASSDRTGGPGETQYF. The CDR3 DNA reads TGTGCCAGCAGTGACCGGACAGGGGGTCCTGGAGAGACCCAGTACTTC.

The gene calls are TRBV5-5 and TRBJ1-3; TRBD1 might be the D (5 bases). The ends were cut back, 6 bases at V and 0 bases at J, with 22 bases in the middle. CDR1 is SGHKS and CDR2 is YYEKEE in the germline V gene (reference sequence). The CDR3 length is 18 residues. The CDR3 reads CASTLSAPGPSSGNTIYF. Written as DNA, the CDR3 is TGTGCCAGCACCTTATCGGCCCCGGGGCCGAGCTCTGGAAACACCATATATTTT. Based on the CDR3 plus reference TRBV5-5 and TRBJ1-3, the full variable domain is DAGVTQSPTHLIKTRGQQVTLRCSPISGHKSVSWYQQVLGQGPQFIFQYYEKEERGRGNFPDRFSARQFPNYSSELNVNALLLGDSALYLCASTLSAPGPSSGNTIYFGEGSWLTVV.

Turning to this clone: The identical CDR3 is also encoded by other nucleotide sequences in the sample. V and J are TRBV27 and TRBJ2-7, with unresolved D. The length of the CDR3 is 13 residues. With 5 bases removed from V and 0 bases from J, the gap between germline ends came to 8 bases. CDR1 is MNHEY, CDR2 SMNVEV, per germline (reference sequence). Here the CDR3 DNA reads TGTGCCAGCAGTCCCACCAGCTCCTACGAGCAGTACTTC. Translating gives CASSPTSSYEQYF.

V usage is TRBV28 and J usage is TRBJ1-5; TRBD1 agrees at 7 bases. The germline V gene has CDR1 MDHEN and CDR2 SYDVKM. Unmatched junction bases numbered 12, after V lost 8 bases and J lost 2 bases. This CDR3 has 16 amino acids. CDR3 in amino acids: CASVSSGTDGNQPQHF. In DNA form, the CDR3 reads TGTGCCAGCGTTTCATCCGGGACAGATGGCAATCAGCCCCAGCATTTT.

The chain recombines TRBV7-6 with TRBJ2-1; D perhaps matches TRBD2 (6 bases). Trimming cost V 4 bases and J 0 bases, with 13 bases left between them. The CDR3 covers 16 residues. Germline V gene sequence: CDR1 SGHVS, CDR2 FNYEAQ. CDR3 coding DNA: TGTGCCAGCAGCTCAGTAGCGGAAAGCTCCTACAATGAGCAGTTCTTC. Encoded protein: CASSSVAESSYNEQFF.